A single sample gave rise to the 22 T cell receptor beta chains below, sequenced in a study of sequential checkpoint blockade in melanoma (dated by TCRdb to the late 2010s). This specimen's treatment or condition label, interpreted: randomized to nivolumab then ipilimumab (arm A) or the reverse (arm B). Receptor libraries were prepared by the immunoSEQ multiplex PCR assay. TCRdb carries this immuneACCESS record with in-frame sequences only. Its versions omit some clonotypes, under half of them owing to an unresolved V gene in the studies checked, with the rest unexplained. Within this sample are fewer than 3,000 clones, with approximately 24% of them counted one time only. Clones ranked in the top ten supply around a tenth of the sample. Here the sequenced sample was tumor tissue (inferred from file names), taken from a patient given nivolumab and ipilimumab in sequence. The receptors come from a human donor with melanoma.

The V and J genes are TRBV30 and TRBJ2-4, with D perhaps matching TRBD2 (6 bases). Per the germline V gene, CDR1 is GTSNPN and CDR2 is SVGIG (reference sequence). This CDR3 region has 15 residues. V was cut by 0 bases and J by 0 bases, with 9 bases left in between. The CDR3 bases are TGTGCCTGGAGTGTAAGGGGACTAGCCAAAAACATTCAGTACTTC. Translated, it gives CAWSVRGLAKNIQYF.

This clone was seen a handful of times. The chain links TRBV11-3 to TRBJ2-2, with 11 nucleotides matching TRBD1. J was trimmed by 7 bases and V by 4 bases; bases with no gene match: 5. Germline CDR1 SGHNT, CDR2 YENEEA. This CDR3 has 15 residues. The CDR3, as DNA: TGTGCCAGCAGCTGGACAGGGGGCCTGGGCGGGGAGCTGTTTTTT. This translates into CASSWTGGLGGELFF.

CDR3 sequence: CAWSVSGGASTDTQYF. CDR3 sequence (DNA): TGTGCCTGGAGTGTATCTGGGGGGGCTAGCACAGATACGCAGTATTTT. The rearrangement joins TRBV30 to TRBJ2-3; the D gene is possibly TRBD2 (7 bases). Germline V lookup: CDR1 GTSNPN, CDR2 SVGIG (reference sequence). Between the trimmed V and J ends, which lost 0 bases and 0 bases, there was a span of 13 bases. CDR3 length equals 16 residues.

The chain joins TRBV6-8 to TRBJ2-5; no reliable D call. There are 15 residues in the CDR3. V was clipped by 0 bases and J by 1 base, with 9 bases between them. Looked up from germline, CDR1 is MNHGY and CDR2 is SAAAGT. The CDR3 region is CASSYSMGSQETQYF. The CDR3 DNA follows: TGTGCCAGCAGTTACTCGATGGGGTCCCAAGAGACCCAGTACTTC.

This clone was detected a few times. This chain connects TRBV11-3 to TRBJ2-7; a possible D gene is TRBD2 (6 bases). V was clipped by 2 bases and J by 3 bases, with 14 bases between them. This CDR3 region has 15 residues. The V gene's germline CDR1 is SGHNT and CDR2 YENEEA. The DNA of the CDR3 is TGTGCCAGCAGCTTAAGGGACTCCTTATTCTACGAGCAGTACTTC. Encoded protein: CASSLRDSLFYEQYF.

This clone was recorded a few times. The gene calls are TRBV11-3 and TRBJ2-5; 12 bases fit TRBD2. The junction had 6 bases not matched to a gene; V was cut back by 4 bases and J by 3 bases. The CDR3 totals 16 residues. Germline V gene data show CDR1 as SGHNT and CDR2 as YENEEA. CDR3 nucleotides: TGTGCCAGCAGCTCCCGGACTAGCGGGGCAGAAGAGACCCAGTACTTC. Amino acid sequence: CASSSRTSGAEETQYF.

This clone has a handful of counts. The chain uses TRBV6-8 and TRBJ1-1; no definite D call. Between the trimmed V and J ends, which lost 5 bases and 2 bases, there was a span of 18 bases. Germline V gene data show CDR1 as MNHGY and CDR2 as SAAAGT. The CDR3 sequence is 16 residues long. CDR3 region: CASSKGYSSSNTEAFF. DNA for the CDR3: TGTGCCAGCAGTAAAGGTTACAGTAGCTCAAACACTGAAGCTTTCTTT.

This clone was counted a few times. The rearrangement joins TRBV28 to TRBJ1-5, with D unclear. The V gene's germline CDR1 is MDHEN and CDR2 SYDVKM. The length of the CDR3 is 14 residues. V lost 2 bases and J 6 bases, leaving 11 bases between the germline ends. CDR3 coding DNA: TGTGCCAGCAGTTTAACCCTCGGGGTTCAGCCCCAGCATTTT. Translated: CASSLTLGVQPQHF.

The rearrangement joins TRBV5-1 to TRBJ1-1; D perhaps matches TRBD1 (5 bases). Germline CDR1 is SGHRS and CDR2 is YFSETQ. The CDR3 is 15 amino acids. Trimming cost V 4 bases and J 4 bases, with 17 bases left between them. The CDR3 bases are TGCGCCAGCAGCCTAAGCCCGGGGGGAGGCACTGAAGCTTTCTTT. This translates into CASSLSPGGGTEAFF.

This clone was seen only a few times. V and J are TRBV13 and TRBJ2-7; 7 positions agree with TRBD2. The CDR3 has 16 amino acids. The ends lost 1 base at V and 3 bases at J; junction bases unmatched: 9. Germline-derived CDR1 and CDR2 are PRHDT and FYEKMQ (reference sequence). The DNA for the CDR3 is TGTGCCAGCAGCTTAGCGGGGGGATATAAAGACTACGAGCAGTACTTC. It translates to CASSLAGGYKDYEQYF.

By its share, this clone is large. J is TRBJ1-1 and V is TRBV19; D might be TRBD1 (5 bases). The germline CDR1 and CDR2 sequences are LNHDA and SQIVND (reference sequence). Deletions cut 5 bases from V and 4 bases from J, with 11 bases between. This CDR3 is built from 13 residues. The CDR3 protein is CASSYPGATEAFF. As DNA, the CDR3 is TGTGCCAGTAGTTACCCTGGGGCCACTGAAGCTTTCTTT.

The CDR3 DNA reads TGTGCCAGCAGCTCCGGGACATCTAATTCACCCCTCCACTTT. Its protein product is CASSSGTSNSPLHF. V is TRBV27 and J is TRBJ1-6; D is possibly TRBD1 (6 bases). Trimming removed 6 bases at V and 6 bases at J, with 12 bases between. This CDR3 has 14 residues. CDR1 and CDR2 (germline): MNHEY, SMNVEV (reference sequence).

V and J are TRBV19 and TRBJ2-5, with a weak D call TRBD2 (7 bases). This CDR3 is 19 amino acids long. Germline values: CDR1 LNHDA, CDR2 SQIVND (reference sequence). Trimming shortened V by 6 bases and J by 5 bases, and 31 bases separated the two germline ends. In DNA form, the CDR3 reads TGTGCCAGTAGCTCTCAAGGGGGGGAGGGCTTTGCGACTTTTGAGACCCAGTACTTC. Translating it yields CASSSQGGEGFATFETQYF.

Here the CDR3 reads CASSQGTPYYGTDRRGNEQFF. As DNA, the CDR3 is TGTGCCAGCAGCCAAGGTACCCCCTATTATGGGACCGATCGTCGAGGCAATGAGCAGTTCTTC. The chain has TRBV4-2 and TRBJ2-1; TRBD1 or TRBD2 may be the D gene (5 bases each). Germline V gives CDR1 LGHNA, CDR2 YNFKEQ. This CDR3 spans 21 amino acids. Trimming removed 1 base from V and 6 bases from J, with 31 bases in between.

This clone has just a few counts. V is TRBV11-3 and J is TRBJ2-3; weak D call: TRBD1 (6 bases). The V gene lost 6 bases and the J gene lost 0 bases, with 16 bases spanning the gap. The CDR3 loop spans 16 amino acids. The germline V gene has CDR1 SGHNT and CDR2 YENEEA. CDR3 in amino acids: CASSLGHHLSTDTQYF. The DNA of the CDR3 is TGTGCCAGCAGTCTGGGACACCACCTTAGCACAGATACGCAGTATTTT.

The V call is TRBV29-1, the J call TRBJ2-7, with 11 nucleotides matching TRBD1. The CDR3 extends over 14 amino acids. The germline V gene encodes CDR1 SQVTM and CDR2 ANQGSEA. J gave up 5 bases and V 4 bases, and 7 bases lay outside the gene matches. The CDR3 sequence: CSVGGTGGGNEQYF. The CDR3 coding sequence is TGCAGCGTTGGAGGGACAGGGGGAGGCAACGAGCAGTACTTC.

By share, this clone ranks as medium-sized. The chain uses TRBV11-3 and TRBJ1-1, with 7 bases aligning to TRBD1. Germline trimming cut 3 bases from V and 4 bases from J; bases unmatched to any gene: 8. The CDR3 is made up of 15 amino acids. Germline V lookup: CDR1 SGHNT, CDR2 YENEEA. The CDR3, as DNA: TGTGCCAGCAGCTTGTGGACAGGAGGCCCCACTGAAGCTTTCTTT. Translating gives CASSLWTGGPTEAFF.

V is TRBV14 and J is TRBJ2-7; 8 nucleotides agree with TRBD2. The germline V gene has CDR1 SGHDN and CDR2 FVKESK. V lost 3 bases to trimming and J lost 3 bases; unmatched junction nucleotides: 7. This CDR3 spans 15 amino acids. The CDR3 reads CASSQGRGGNYEQYF. The CDR3 DNA reads TGTGCCAGCAGCCAGGGTCGCGGGGGGAACTACGAGCAGTACTTC.

The chain combines TRBV10-3 with TRBJ2-1; D is possibly TRBD2 (5 bases). CDR3 size: 15 residues. Trimming left V 2 bases short and J 1 base short, with 9 bases between. Per the germline V gene, CDR1 is ENHRY and CDR2 is SYGVKD. The CDR3 reads CAISEQRWSYNEQFF. The CDR3 DNA is TGTGCCATCAGTGAGCAGCGGTGGTCCTACAATGAGCAGTTCTTC.

This clone was detected only a few times. J is TRBJ2-3 and V is TRBV6-8; the D gene is possibly TRBD2 (6 bases). V was pared by 3 bases and J by 5 bases, with 12 bases between. CDR3 size: 14 residues. The germline gives CDR1 MNHGY, CDR2 SAAAGT. The CDR3 is CASSYAGQGDTQYF. CDR3 in DNA: TGTGCCAGCAGTTATGCGGGGCAGGGAGATACGCAGTATTTT.

In the case of this clone: An end of the junction differs from the germline gene, which may be a read error. V and J are TRBV28 and TRBJ1-1; D remains unclear. CDR1 is MDHEN, CDR2 SYDVKM, per germline. The CDR3 runs to 12 residues. The CDR3 loop reads CASSPNPQSQVF. DNA for the CDR3: TGTGCCAGCAGTCCAAATCCACAGAGCCAGGTCTTT.

The chain carries TRBV7-5 and TRBJ2-3; TRBD1, the table's D call, lacks a check against the DNA. TRBV7-5 is classified as a pseudogene. CDR3 length: 15 amino acids. The CDR3 nucleotides read TGTGCCAGCAGCTTAGAGGGGGATCCCACAGATACGCAGTATTTT. It is translated as CASSLEGDPTDTQYF.